The T cell receptor beta chain under discussion was sequenced for a study of early T cells in non-severe SARS-CoV-2 infection. By share, this clonotype counts as medium-sized (0.01 to 0.1%). Individual cDNA molecules received unique molecular identifiers. TCRdb fed the 5' RACE reads into MiXCR, producing one record per CDR3 protein. Found here are roughly 52,000 distinct CDR3 sequences, around 6.5% of them singletons; the top ten hold less than 3.5%. Germline V gives CDR1 MRHNA, CDR2 SNTAGT. The V segment lost 3 bases and the J segment 1 base; nucleotides outside the gene matches: 0. There are 14 residues in the CDR3.

This rearrangement joins TRBV6-4 to TRBJ2-3, with 8 bases lining up with TRBD2. The receptor comes from an adult who was a healthcare worker with PCR-confirmed SARS-CoV-2 infection or an uninfected control (not recorded which). This specimen was whole blood, taken at baseline. CDR3 in amino acids: CASSEAGGTDTQYF. DNA for the CDR3: TGTGCCAGCAGTGAAGCGGGGGGCACAGATACGCAGTATTTT.